The rows below give T cell receptor beta chains drawn from one sample of a study of T cells after yellow fever vaccination. TCRdb re-analysed the 5' RACE reads in MiXCR, keeping a single row per CDR3 protein. The sample includes approximately 330,000 distinct CDR3 sequences, about 4% of them seen just once. This specimen consisted of PBMCs, obtained 5 days after the yellow fever booster vaccination. Source of these receptors: a man in his late teens or twenties who received the YFV17D yellow fever vaccine. The CDR3 runs from the conserved cysteine through the conserved F or W. D genes are given only for firm matches. Where a row states a size, it is once, few, many or the class of an expanded clone; other rows omit it.

j_call	v_call	d_call	clone_size	cdr3_nt	cdr3_aa
TRBJ2-3	TRBV7-2	TRBD2	-	TGTGCCAGCAGCCCAAGACGGGGGGGAATCGCAGATACGCAGTATTTT	CASSPRRGGIADTQYF
TRBJ2-1	TRBV20-1	-	few	TGCAGTGCTAGTGGGGGGGCCTCGAATGAGCAGTTCTTC	CSASGGASNEQFF
TRBJ2-7	TRBV7-6	TRBD1	once	TGTGCCAGCAGCCACGCGGACAGGGGGCCCGGCGAGCAGTACTTC	CASSHADRGPGEQYF
TRBJ2-1	TRBV20-1	-	many	TGCAGGGCTATCAGGGGTTTTGATGAGCAGTTCTTC	CRAIRGFDEQFF
TRBJ2-1	TRBV6-5	-	-	TGTGCCAGCAGTTACTCGATTAGGGTGGGGAATGAGCAGTTCTTC	CASSYSIRVGNEQFF
TRBJ1-5	TRBV7-9	TRBD1	-	TGTGCCAGCAGCTTAGAGGGTGGGACAGGGGATCAGCCCCAGCATTTT	CASSLEGGTGDQPQHF
TRBJ1-1	TRBV4-3	TRBD1	many	TGCGCCAGCAGCCAAGATTCGACAGGGGTCACTGAAGCTTTCTTT	CASSQDSTGVTEAFF
TRBJ1-2	TRBV7-8	-	few	TGTGCCAGCAGCTCCCTTGGTCCCCCTCTGGACTATGGCTACACCTTC	CASSSLGPPLDYGYTF
TRBJ2-1	TRBV5-4	-	few	TGTGCCAGCAGCTCCGGACTAGGGGGATCCTACAATGAGCAGTTCTTC	CASSSGLGGSYNEQFF
TRBJ1-1	TRBV12-5	-	-	TGTGCTAGTGGTTTGCCGAGAGAGATGAACACTGAAGCTTTCTTT	CASGLPREMNTEAFF
TRBJ2-1	TRBV6-5	-	few	TGTGCCAGCAGTCCCGGGGGTGTCAGCTCCTACAATGAGCAGTTCTTC	CASSPGGVSSYNEQFF
TRBJ2-4	TRBV29-1	TRBD2	-	TGCAGCGTTGAAGATGCAGGGAGGGGAAACATTCAGTACTTC	CSVEDAGRGNIQYF
TRBJ1-1	TRBV29-1	-	few	TGCAGCGTCGCTGACACTGAAGCTTTCTTT	CSVADTEAFF
TRBJ2-2	TRBV7-8	-	many	TGTGCCAGCAGCCCACAAATCCCCACAATAGCGAACACCGGGGAGCTGTTTTTT	CASSPQIPTIANTGELFF
TRBJ2-2	TRBV4-3	TRBD2	many	TGCGCCAGCAGCCCCGGGGGGGCGGGCACCGGGGAGCTGTTTTTT	CASSPGGAGTGELFF
TRBJ2-1	TRBV20-1	-	few	TGCAGTGCCGGAGGAGGTGGGGGAATCACCTACAATGAGCAGTTCTTC	CSAGGGGGITYNEQFF
TRBJ2-3	TRBV5-1	-	many	TGCGCCAGCTTGGCACGAGGCACAGATACGCAGTATTTT	CASLARGTDTQYF
TRBJ2-6	TRBV11-2	-	few	TGTGCCGTCAGCTTACAATTATCAGCTGGGGCCAACGTCCTGACTTTC	CAVSLQLSAGANVLTF
TRBJ1-3	TRBV7-9	-	many	TGTGCCAGCAGCTTAGGGGGCAGTTTGATCTCTGGAAACACCATATATTTT	CASSLGGSLISGNTIYF
TRBJ1-2	TRBV7-2	-	few	TGTGCCAGCAGCTTAGAGTACAGGGATGGCTACACCTTC	CASSLEYRDGYTF
TRBJ1-3	TRBV12-3/TRBV12-4	-	-	TGTGCCAGCAGACTCCCTGGGCTAAAAGGAAACACCATATATTTT	CASRLPGLKGNTIYF
TRBJ2-7	TRBV20-1	TRBD1	few	TGCAGTGCTAGAACAGGGGGCTTTTCCGAGCAGTACTTC	CSARTGGFSEQYF
TRBJ2-2	TRBV9	-	-	TGTGCCAGCAGCGAGCGACTTTGGGGGCCCGGGGAGCTGTTTTTT	CASSERLWGPGELFF
TRBJ1-1	TRBV2	-	few	TGTGCCAGCAACCCGGTCGGGACTGAAGCTTTCTTT	CASNPVGTEAFF
TRBJ1-1	TRBV2	TRBD1	-	TGTGCCAGCAGGGCAGGGGGCCCGAACACTGAAGCTTTCTTT	CASRAGGPNTEAFF
TRBJ1-1	TRBV7-2	-	-	TGTGCCAGCAGGTTACAGGGCTGGGACACTGAAGCTTTCTTT	CASRLQGWDTEAFF
TRBJ1-1	TRBV18	-	few	TGTGCCAGCTCACGCCCGGCGCTCACTGAAGCTTTCTTT	CASSRPALTEAFF
TRBJ2-5	TRBV18	TRBD2	many	TGTGCCAGCTCACCTTCTGTAGCGGGGGTTCAAGAGACCCAGTACTTC	CASSPSVAGVQETQYF
TRBJ2-3	TRBV5-1	-	few	TGCGCCAGCAGCTTGGCCTTAGCGACAGATACGCAGTATTTT	CASSLALATDTQYF
TRBJ1-6	TRBV6-5	-	-	TGTGCCAGCAGTTCCCTCCACAGGGTTAATTCACCCCTCCACTTT	CASSSLHRVNSPLHF
TRBJ2-5	TRBV7-2	TRBD2	-	TGTGCCAGCAGCTTAGATAGTTTTGCGGGGGGGCTCAGGAAGACCCAGTACTTC	CASSLDSFAGGLRKTQYF
TRBJ2-5	TRBV6-2/TRBV6-3	-	few	TGTGCCAGCAGTTTGCCGCAGGGGAAAATACAAGAGACCCAGTACTTC	CASSLPQGKIQETQYF
TRBJ1-1	TRBV7-9	-	many	TGTGCCAGCAGCTTAGCAGGGGGTAGCACTGAAGCTTTCTTT	CASSLAGGSTEAFF
TRBJ2-7	TRBV6-5	TRBD2	-	TGTGCCATAGGGAGGGGCCTCGTCCCCTACGAGCAGTACTTC	CAIGRGLVPYEQYF
TRBJ1-6	TRBV4-3	-	few	TGCGCCAGCAGCCAAGATTCTAAAGGATTGACACCCCTCCACTTT	CASSQDSKGLTPLHF
TRBJ1-1	TRBV29-1	-	-	TGCAGCGTTGACGCTCCGGGGACTGAAGCTTTCTTT	CSVDAPGTEAFF
TRBJ2-7	TRBV4-3	-	few	TGCGCCAGCAGCCAAGATGGTGGCCGATCATACCACTTC	CASSQDGGRSYHF
TRBJ1-2	TRBV28	TRBD1	-	TGTGCCAGCAGCGGACAGGGGATCGGCTATGGCTACACCTTC	CASSGQGIGYGYTF
TRBJ1-2	TRBV7-9	-	-	TGTGCCAGCAGCTTAAGCAGGGAAGATAACTATGGCTACACCTTC	CASSLSREDNYGYTF
TRBJ2-6	TRBV12-3/TRBV12-4	-	-	TGTGCCAGCAGCTCCACAATGGGGATCTCTGGGGCCAACGTCCTGACTTTC	CASSSTMGISGANVLTF
TRBJ2-2	TRBV7-6	-	few	TGTGCCAGCAGCCCCACGGCAAGTCCCACCGGGGAGCTGTTTTTT	CASSPTASPTGELFF
TRBJ2-3	TRBV20-1	TRBD1	many	TGCAGTGCTAACTCGATGACAGGGGGCACAGATACGCAGTATTTT	CSANSMTGGTDTQYF
TRBJ1-6	TRBV7-3	-	-	TGTGCCAGCAGCCCCGGGACCGAGAATTCACCCCTCCACTTT	CASSPGTENSPLHF
TRBJ2-7	TRBV5-1	-	-	TGCGCCAGCAGCTTGATGTGGGACGGCACCTACGAGCAGTACTTC	CASSLMWDGTYEQYF
TRBJ1-6	TRBV10-3	-	-	TGTGCCATCAGCCCGAGGGAAGTAGGTTCACCCCTCCACTTT	CAISPREVGSPLHF
TRBJ2-5	TRBV4-3	-	-	TGCGCCAGCAGCCAAGATGTCTTAGGGGGTCCGGAGACCCAGTACTTC	CASSQDVLGGPETQYF
TRBJ2-1	TRBV4-2	TRBD1	few	TGTGCCAGCAGCCCGGGACAGGGATGGGACAATGAGCAGTTCTTC	CASSPGQGWDNEQFF
TRBJ2-2	TRBV5-5	-	-	TGTGCCAGCAGCCGTGAGGGATCGAACACCGGGGAGCTGTTTTTT	CASSREGSNTGELFF
TRBJ2-7	TRBV6-1	TRBD1	many	TGTGCCAGCAGTGGTAACAGGGGGACCGTCTACGAGCAGTACTTC	CASSGNRGTVYEQYF
TRBJ2-7	TRBV7-9	-	few	TGTGCCAGCAGTTCGACTCAACGGGGAGACTACGAGCAGTACTTC	CASSSTQRGDYEQYF
TRBJ2-3	TRBV5-3	-	few	TGTGCCAGAAAGTCGGGATACGGCACAGATACGCAGTATTTT	CARKSGYGTDTQYF
TRBJ2-5	TRBV7-9	-	few	TGTGCCAGCAGTCCGGACAGCCTTTGGGGGACCCAGTACTTC	CASSPDSLWGTQYF
TRBJ2-2	TRBV12-3/TRBV12-4	-	many	TGTGCCAGCAGTTTGGCAGGGGTTGGCGGGGAGCTGTTTTTT	CASSLAGVGGELFF
TRBJ1-5	TRBV12-3/TRBV12-4	-	few	TGTGCCAGCAGTTTAACCGGGGATAGCAATCAGCCCCAGCATTTT	CASSLTGDSNQPQHF
TRBJ2-1	TRBV4-3	TRBD2	few	TGCGCCAGCAGCCAAGATACTAGCGGGGGCTACAATGAGCAGTTCTTC	CASSQDTSGGYNEQFF
TRBJ2-5	TRBV6-6	TRBD1	many	TGTGCCAGCAGTTATACAGGGGCGGGCCTCCAAGAGACCCAGTACTTC	CASSYTGAGLQETQYF
TRBJ2-5	TRBV5-1	-	many	TGCGCCAGCAGCTCTGAAGCGGCGGAGACCCAGTACTTC	CASSSEAAETQYF
TRBJ1-4	TRBV7-9	-	few	TGTGCCAGCAGCTCGGGACGAAAACTGTTTTTT	CASSSGRKLFF